This T cell receptor beta chain was obtained from a study of blood T cell repertoires in COVID-19. Study overall: The United States, Italy and Spain provided the acute and convalescent COVID-19 samples.

It was during active infection that Seattle patients were enrolled and then longitudinally followed. Under the authors' procedure: Estimated nucleated cell counts came from reference gene primer amplification. The table came from immunoSEQ multiplex PCR; TCRdb's copy has only in-frame clones and leaves some out. The V and J calls and clone size come from that table; D and trimming were worked out from the DNA. Of over 75,000 clones in the sample, almost 90% were seen once. Trimming removed 4 bases at V and 4 bases at J, with 11 bases between. The CDR3 totals 13 residues. The V gene's germline CDR1 is SGHRS and CDR2 YFSETQ.

This clonotype originated in a man in his fifties or sixties with COVID-19, enrolled during active disease. The gene calls are TRBV5-1 and TRBJ1-2; maybe TRBD1 (6 bases). Sequenced: peripheral blood. The CDR3 is CASSKSQGYGYTF. In DNA, the CDR3 is TGCGCCAGCAGCAAATCACAGGGCTATGGCTACACCTTC.